Below, 5 T cell receptor beta chains from the same sample are listed, as sequenced in a study of response to subunit inactivated influenza vaccine. Each CDR3 protein is one row after TCRdb ran MiXCR on the RT-PCR reads. The data show some 540,000 distinct CDR3 sequences, roughly a quarter seen once. These data also featured in a second study, about T cells expressing NK-cell markers. This second study notes: As the method of synthesis, 5'RACE template switching with UMIs yielded TCR beta cDNA.

Sequences were derived from CD4+ T cells sorted from PBMCs, sampled approximately 13 days after vaccination. These receptors all come from a man between 45 and 60 years old who received an inactivated influenza vaccine.

This clonotype occurred a few times. This sequence joins TRBV5-1 and TRBJ1-4; TRBD1 matches at 8 bases. With 4 bases clipped from V and 0 bases from J, the junction kept 5 bases outside the gene matches. CDR1 and CDR2 (germline): SGHRS, YFSETQ. The CDR3 sequence is 16 residues long. CDR3 nucleotide sequence: TGCGCCAGCAGCCTGGGACAGGATGCAACTAATGAAAAACTGTTTTTT. As protein: CASSLGQDATNEKLFF.

This chain connects TRBV9 to TRBJ2-5; no clear D. V lost 0 bases and J lost 1, with 7 bases in between. The CDR3 has 14 residues. Looked up from germline, CDR1 is SGDLS and CDR2 is YYNGEE. This CDR3 reads CASSVDQLQETQYF. The DNA for the CDR3 is TGTGCCAGCAGCGTAGATCAACTCCAAGAGACCCAGTACTTC.

The CDR3 sequence: CAWRQDRSNYGYTF. The CDR3 bases are TGTGCCTGGAGACAGGACAGGAGCAACTATGGCTACACCTTC. V and J are TRBV30 and TRBJ1-2, with TRBD1 matching 7 bases. Germline V gene lookup returns CDR1 GTSNPN and CDR2 SVGIG (reference sequence). V lost 3 bases to trimming and J lost 2 bases; unmatched junction nucleotides: 6. This CDR3 region has 14 residues.

The table lists this clonotype with a few counts. The V gene is TRBV5-1, the J gene TRBJ1-1; TRBD1 matches at 7 bases. V shed 1 base, J shed 11 bases, and the junction held 5 bases outside the gene matches. Germline CDR1 reads SGHRS; CDR2 reads YFSETQ. This CDR3 is built from 12 residues. This chain's CDR3 is CASSLPGQWAFF. CDR3 nucleotides: TGCGCCAGCAGCTTGCCGGGACAGTGGGCTTTCTTT.

The chain is built from TRBV6-5 and TRBJ2-3; TRBD1 is a possible D gene (5 bases). The CDR3 covers 15 residues. The V end was cut by 2 bases, the J end by 6 bases, with 15 bases between. Germline V gives CDR1 MNHEY, CDR2 SVGAGI. DNA for the CDR3: TGTGCCAGCAGTTACGCATCTACAGGCAGGGATACGCAGTATTTT. Amino acid sequence: CASSYASTGRDTQYF.